The T cell receptor beta chain under discussion was sequenced for a study of T-cell reconstitution after alpha-beta-depleted transplantation in children (dated by TCRdb to the mid-2010s). The study in broad terms: The study quantitatively tracked T-cell immune reconstitution after TCRalphabeta/CD19-depleted allogeneic hematopoietic cell transplantation in children using TCR repertoire profiling.

The treatment or condition label of this sample denotes: allogeneic hematopoietic cell transplantation with graft depleted of TCRalphabeta T cells and CD19 B cells. The transplant recipients were children given TCRalphabeta/CD19-depleted allogeneic hematopoietic cell grafts. This clonotype was recorded at least ten times. Its binding antigen is unknown. No quality values exist for individual bases; no much larger clone is one base distant. The method behind the library was PCR. These reads were obtained on an Illumina HiSeq 2500. To normalize quantification of the TCRbeta repertoire, the TCR libraries were built with molecular barcoding that relied on unique molecular identifiers. TCRdb applied fastp at Q25 and MiXCR to the public reads, then kept only in-frame beta chains. Rows are unified per CDR3 protein, each entry keeping the most common DNA and genes. The sample table records around 72,000 distinct CDR3 sequences; 4.9% of these occur just once. The top ten clones comprise approximately 19% of the sample.

The CDR3 covers 17 residues, taking in both the cysteine and the phenylalanine. Only the CDR3 portion is preserved as DNA: 51 bases, with reading frame beginning at the first base. Cut back by 4 bases and 1 base, the V and J ends lie 17 bases apart. In the germline V gene, CDR1 corresponds to LGHNA and CDR2 to YSLEER. Summary of the overall study and its limitations: About two months after transplant, the apparently early recovery of alphabetaT-cell counts reportedly depended on just several hundred clones that had expanded rapidly and came from non-depleted graft cells. In some patients, high TCRbeta diversity at day 60 was attributed to recipient T cells and intrathymic progenitors that had survived conditioning. Hyperexpanded clone frequencies declined over subsequent months; after one year, T-cell counts and TCRbeta diversity were mostly attributed to newly produced T cells.

The sample was PBMCs, mostly from graft donor cells, taken 180 days after TCRalphabeta/CD19-depleted stem cell transplant. The chain is assembled from TRBV4-3 and TRBJ2-1; the D gene is perhaps TRBD2, on 7 matching bases. The receptor's source is a boy younger than two who had a stem cell transplant for acute myeloid leukemia, so the T cells may come from the graft donor. CDR3 reads: CASSPFLGGPSYNEQFF. The base sequence is TGCGCCAGCAGCCCTTTTCTCGGGGGGCCTTCCTACAATGAGCAGTTCTTC.